This T cell receptor beta chain was sequenced in a study of blood T cell repertoires in COVID-19. About the study: The United States, Italy and Spain provided the acute and convalescent COVID-19 samples. From T cells, B-cell-depleted T cells, or PBMCs came the material, which was cDNA or gDNA.

V lost 2 bases and J lost 5, with 13 bases in between. Germline CDR1 LGHDT, CDR2 YNNKEL (reference sequence). The CDR3 contains 15 residues. In the original processing: The assay estimated nucleated cells by amplifying reference gene primers. The table came from immunoSEQ multiplex PCR; TCRdb's copy has only in-frame clones and leaves some out. V and J calls plus clone size are reproduced from that table; the DNA served to infer D and trimming. The table lists 390,000 or so clones, about 87% of them singletons. The TCR originated in a woman aged 30 to 39 with COVID-19, enrolled during active disease. Sequencing input: peripheral blood. The rearrangement links TRBV3-1 (or the pseudogene TRBV3-2) to TRBJ2-1; no clear D gene. The CDR3: CASSQTAHTNNEQFF. In nucleotides, the CDR3 is TGTGCCAGCAGCCAAACCGCACACACTAACAATGAGCAGTTCTTC.